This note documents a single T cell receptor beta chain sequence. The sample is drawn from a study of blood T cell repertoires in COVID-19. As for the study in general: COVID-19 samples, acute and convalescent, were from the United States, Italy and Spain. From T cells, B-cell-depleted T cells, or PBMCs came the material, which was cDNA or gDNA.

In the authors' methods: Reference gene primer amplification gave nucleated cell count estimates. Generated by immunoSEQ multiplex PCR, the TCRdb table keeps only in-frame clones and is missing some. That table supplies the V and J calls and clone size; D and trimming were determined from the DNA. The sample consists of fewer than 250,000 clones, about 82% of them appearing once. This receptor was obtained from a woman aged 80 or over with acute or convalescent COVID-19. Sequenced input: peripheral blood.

The CDR3 DNA reads TGTGCCAGCAGCTTGGAGTCAGGGGTCACCGGGGAGCTGTTTTTT. Translated, it gives CASSLESGVTGELFF. This chain connects TRBV5-4 to TRBJ2-2, with a weak D call TRBD1 (6 bases). Trimming took off 0 bases at V and 4 bases at J, with 10 bases between the two ends. CDR1 is SGHNT and CDR2 is YYREEE in the germline V gene (reference sequence). This CDR3 has 15 amino acids.